The clone carrying this TCR beta chain was found a few times. Antigen unknown. The authors ran a second PCR of about 6 to 11 cycles using a sample-barcoded 5' primer and a J-beta primer mix. Every single cDNA molecule received a tag from a template-switch adaptor with 12 random nucleotides. Every sample returned 2.5 million or more CDR3-containing paired-end reads. TCRdb reprocessed the 5' RACE reads with MiXCR, giving one entry per CDR3 protein. The sample contains fewer than 1 million distinct CDR3 sequences, roughly 44% of which appear only once. The source of the sample is a study of blood T cells in healthy people across ages. Study findings and constraints: The lack of PBMC sorting stopped any conclusive naive versus antigen-experienced comparison. Strong correlation linked observed beta diversity and percent naive T cells.

Trimming cost V 2 bases and J 8 bases; bases outside gene matches: 8. CDR1 is SGHTA and CDR2 is FQGNSA in the germline V gene. The CDR3 is made up of 15 amino acids. The receptor was isolated from a man in his 60s in good health. The sample consisted of blood. This chain uses TRBV7-2 with TRBJ2-1, with 8 bases identical to TRBD1. The CDR3 loop reads CASSLNGRGLDEQFF. The CDR3 nucleotides read TGTGCCAGCAGCTTAAACGGCAGGGGGCTCGATGAGCAGTTCTTC.